This T cell receptor beta chain comes out of a study of CD8 T cells in ankylosing spondylitis. As concerns this clonotype: The antigen is undetermined.

This CDR3 is built from 10 residues. Trimming removed 10 bases from V and 4 bases from J, with 5 bases in between. The study, taken as a whole, reports: Made up of 7 to 9 highly homologous variants, a TCR beta motif appeared characteristic of ankylosing spondylitis blood. Significant enrichment of disease-linked clones was reportedly seen in matched ankylosing spondylitis synovial fluid.

Using quantitative 5'-RACE with molecular barcodes, the authors made TCR beta libraries. TCRdb re-derived calls from the 5' RACE reads in MiXCR, one entry per CDR3 protein. This table has some 150,000 distinct CDR3 sequences, under 45% appearing once. J is TRBJ2-1 and V is TRBV12-3 or TRBV12-4, with D unclear. Sequencing was performed on synovial fluid, either unsorted or a sorted T cell fraction (not recorded which). The source is a male donor with ankylosing spondylitis. CDR3 region: CAIGYNEQFF. CDR3 in DNA: TGTGCCATCGGGTACAATGAGCAGTTCTTC.